This T cell receptor (beta chain) was observed in a study of T cells after yellow fever vaccination. Findings and caveats of the study: Just a small share of clonotypes turned up in the CD4 compartment as well as the CD8 compartment. Post-booster reappearance was seen for most primary-vaccination clones (around 96% CD4, about 90% CD8). FACS-sorted repertoires might harbor abundant contaminating clonotypes from the bulk population.

Note on this clonotype: Its antigen is still unknown.

The CDR3 runs to 15 residues. Trimming removed 2 bases from V and 5 bases from J, with 13 bases in between. Per the germline V gene, CDR1 is LGHNA and CDR2 is YSLEER. Each CDR3 protein gets one entry after TCRdb re-called the 5' RACE reads with MiXCR. The sample consists of some 670,000 distinct CDR3 sequences, 10% to 15% of them appearing once. This chain uses TRBV4-3 with TRBJ1-5; D is unresolved. The clonotype was recovered from a man in his thirties or forties who received the YFV17D yellow fever vaccine. The source material was PBMCs, sampled on the day of the yellow fever booster vaccination. The CDR3 DNA sequence: TGCGCCAGCAGCCAATATCACACAGAGGATCAGCCCCAGCATTTT. Translation gives CASSQYHTEDQPQHF.